This T cell receptor (beta chain) was identified during a study of blood T cell repertoires in COVID-19. Study in general: Sites across the United States, Italy and Spain contributed samples from acute and convalescent COVID-19. Nucleic acid was either cDNA or gDNA, and it came from T cells, B-cell-depleted T cells, or PBMCs.

In the authors' methods: Estimated nucleated cell counts came from reference gene primer amplification. Only in-frame clones appear in the TCRdb table, and some are missing; sequencing was by immunoSEQ multiplex PCR. Clone size and the V and J calls come from that table; the DNA yielded D and trimming. This sample has approximately 270,000 clones, with 70% to 90% found just once. Looked up from germline, CDR1 is LGHDT and CDR2 is YNNKEL (reference sequence). The CDR3 covers 15 residues. Trimming took off 2 bases at V and 8 bases at J, with 15 bases between the two ends. The TCR originated in a man aged 18 to 35 with active or convalescent COVID-19. Sequencing input: peripheral blood. J is TRBJ2-2 and V is TRBV3-1 (or the pseudogene TRBV3-2), with D tentatively TRBD1 (5 bases). CDR3 DNA: TGTGCCAGCAGCCAAATGCCAGGGTTGTTGGGGGAGCTGTTTTTT. This codes for CASSQMPGLLGELFF.